Listed here are 32 T cell receptor beta chains from one sample, sequenced in a study of T-cell memory formation after mild COVID-19. TCRdb processed the 5' RACE reads anew with MiXCR; each CDR3 protein has one entry. This table holds hundreds of thousands of distinct CDR3 sequences, roughly 15% found once. The sequenced material came from PBMCs or a T cell subset sorted from them (not recorded which). The source of these receptors is a man in his late teens or twenties who had mild COVID-19 (a few samples of this study predate the infection). Cell type and time point are not known.

The chain uses TRBV5-1 and TRBJ1-2; perhaps TRBD1 as D (5 bases). The V gene lost 3 bases and the J gene lost 0 bases, with 9 bases spanning the gap. CDR1 is SGHRS, CDR2 YFSETQ, per germline. The CDR3 runs to 14 residues. Here the CDR3 reads CASSYDSTNYGYTF. CDR3 bases: TGCGCCAGCAGCTACGACAGCACTAACTATGGCTACACCTTC.

The CDR3 DNA follows: TGTGCCAGCAGTCCCCCGGGGGGCTCTTCCCTCCACTTT. Its protein is CASSPPGGSSLHF. This chain joins TRBV6-5 and TRBJ1-6, with a weak D call TRBD1 (6 bases). The CDR3 loop spans 13 amino acids. Looked up from germline, CDR1 is MNHEY and CDR2 is SVGAGI. Trimming cost V 5 bases and J 14 bases, with 16 bases left between them.

This clonotype has only a few counts. This chain connects TRBV7-2 to TRBJ2-4, with D unclear. The CDR3 runs to 13 residues. Per the germline V gene, CDR1 is SGHTA and CDR2 is FQGNSA. Trimming shortened V by 6 bases and J by 5 bases, and 11 bases separated the two germline ends. The CDR3 region is CASRGIRENIQYF. The CDR3 DNA is TGTGCCAGCAGAGGAATACGGGAAAACATTCAGTACTTC. The full variable domain, completed using reference TRBV7-2 and TRBJ2-4, is GAGVSQSPSNKVTEKGKDVELRCDPISGHTALYWYRQSLGQGLEFLIYFQGNSAPDKSGLPSDRFSAERTGGSVSTLTIQRTQQEDSAVYLCASRGIRENIQYFGAGTRLSVL.

V is TRBV7-6 and J is TRBJ2-1; tentatively, D is TRBD1 (6 bases). The CDR3 extends over 14 amino acids. The germline V gene has CDR1 SGHVS and CDR2 FNYEAQ. V was cut by 2 bases and J by 4 bases, with 9 bases left in between. The CDR3 here is CASSLTRGYNEQFF. The CDR3 nucleotides read TGTGCCAGCAGCTTAACCAGGGGATACAATGAGCAGTTCTTC.

This clonotype was counted at least ten times. V is TRBV11-2 and J is TRBJ2-7; D tentatively reads TRBD1 or TRBD2 (5 bases each). Germline lookup yields CDR1 SGHAT and CDR2 FQNNGV. There are 14 residues in the CDR3. V gave up 5 bases and J gave up 6 bases, with 17 bases separating them. CDR3 sequence: CASSPPRERGEQYV. The CDR3 coding sequence is TGTGCCAGCAGCCCCCCCAGGGAGCGTGGCGAGCAGTACGTC.

The chain has TRBV11-2 and TRBJ2-7, with 7 bases aligning to TRBD2. The CDR3 length is 12 residues. CDR1 is SGHAT, CDR2 FQNNGV, per germline. Trimming at V came to 5 bases and at J to 9 bases, leaving 7 bases not matched to a gene. CDR3 DNA sequence: TGTGCCAGCAGCACAGAGCGGGGCGGGCAGTACTTC. It codes for CASSTERGGQYF. The full variable domain, in which reference TRBV11-2 and TRBJ2-7 provide the parts outside the CDR3, is EAGVAQSPRYKIIEKRQSVAFWCNPISGHATLYWYQQILGQGPKLLIQFQNNGVVDDSQLPKDRFSAERLKGVDSTLKIQPAKLEDSAVYLCASSTERGGQYFGPGTRLTVT.

The chain employs TRBV14 and TRBJ2-6; D may be TRBD1 or TRBD2 (5 bases each). Germline V CDR1 and CDR2: SGHDN, FVKESK. The CDR3 contains 13 residues. Trimming took off 3 bases at V and 8 bases at J, with 8 bases between the two ends. The CDR3 protein is CASSQGTTNVLTF. The CDR3, as DNA: TGTGCCAGCAGCCAGGGGACGACCAACGTCCTGACTTTC.

The chain has TRBV4-1 and TRBJ2-7, with 7 positions matching TRBD1. Germline V lookup: CDR1 MGHRA, CDR2 YSYEKL. V was pared by 0 bases and J by 0 bases, with 5 bases of the junction left unmatched. This CDR3 has 16 residues. The CDR3 DNA is TGCGCCAGCAGCCAAGACCGCTGGACAGGCTCCTACGAGCAGTACTTC. It specifies CASSQDRWTGSYEQYF.

This clonotype was picked up many times. V gene TRBV4-1 combines with J gene TRBJ2-1; no clear D. Germline values: CDR1 MGHRA, CDR2 YSYEKL. This CDR3 spans 13 amino acids. Trimming took 1 base from V and 10 from J, leaving 11 bases between them. In nucleotides, the CDR3 is TGCGCCAGCAGCCAAGTGAATAGCCCCGAGCAGTTCTTC. The encoded protein is CASSQVNSPEQFF.

This clonotype was observed a handful of times. V and J are TRBV5-6 and TRBJ1-2; 8 positions agree with TRBD1. Germline V gene data show CDR1 as SGHDT and CDR2 as YYEEEE. This CDR3 contains 14 residues. The junction had 5 bases not matched to a gene; V was cut back by 4 bases and J by 3 bases. CDR3 in amino acids: CASSLRGRDYGYTF. In DNA form, the CDR3 reads TGTGCCAGCAGCCTCAGGGGGCGCGACTATGGCTACACCTTC.

The V and J genes are TRBV12-3 or TRBV12-4 and TRBJ2-3; tentatively, D is TRBD1 (6 bases). This CDR3 contains 14 residues. V lost 4 bases, J lost 3 bases, and 11 bases lay in between. CDR3: CASSYRVGTDTQYF. CDR3 nucleotides: TGTGCCAGCAGTTACAGGGTGGGGACAGATACGCAGTATTTT.

The genes are TRBV20-1 and TRBJ1-2; a possible D gene is TRBD1 (6 bases). This CDR3 contains 12 residues. V was shortened by 1 base and J by 5 bases, with 8 bases between the two germline ends. Germline assignment: CDR1 DFQATT and CDR2 SNEGSKA (reference sequence). CDR3: CSARVTGYGYTF. CDR3 DNA sequence: TGCAGTGCTAGAGTAACAGGGTATGGCTACACCTTC.

The CDR3 protein is CASSLPDWGPYNEQFF. The CDR3 DNA reads as TGTGCCAGCAGCTTACCGGATTGGGGTCCCTACAATGAGCAGTTCTTC. The chain joins TRBV7-9 to TRBJ2-1; no firm D call. The CDR3 has 16 residues. Germline V gene lookup returns CDR1 SEHNR and CDR2 FQNEAQ (reference sequence). The V end was cut by 2 bases, the J end by 2 bases, with 13 bases between.

This clonotype has more than one count but fewer than ten. This chain joins TRBV7-8 and TRBJ1-1; D remains ambiguous. Trimming left V 2 bases short and J 2 bases short, with 9 bases between. The germline CDR1 and CDR2 sequences are SGHVS and FQNEAQ. The CDR3 is 14 amino acids. In DNA form, the CDR3 reads TGTGCCAGCAGCTTATTTTCTTCTAACACTGAAGCTTTCTTT. Translated, it gives CASSLFSSNTEAFF.

The chain has TRBV20-1 and TRBJ1-5, with D unclear. This CDR3 is 14 amino acids long. V was cut by 3 bases and J by 4 bases, with 13 bases left in between. The germline gives CDR1 DFQATT, CDR2 SNEGSKA (reference sequence). The CDR3 is CSARAGQRNQPQHF. DNA for the CDR3: TGCAGTGCTAGGGCCGGGCAACGGAATCAGCCCCAGCATTTT.

This rearrangement joins TRBV10-3 to TRBJ2-7; D gene ambiguous. This CDR3 is built from 12 residues. Germline CDR1 and CDR2: ENHRY and SYGVKD. V was cut by 3 bases and J by 7 bases, with 10 bases left in between. Written as DNA, the CDR3 is TGTGCCATCAGTGATTTGTCTGAGGAGCAGTACTTC. Translating gives CAISDLSEEQYF.

Only a few counts were recorded for this clonotype. V usage is TRBV15 and J usage is TRBJ2-5; 7 nucleotides line up with TRBD1. Trimming at V came to 1 base and at J to 3 bases, leaving 8 bases not matched to a gene. Germline CDR1 reads LNHNV; CDR2 reads YYDKDF (reference sequence). The length of the CDR3 is 16 residues. The CDR3 is CATSRVREGGKETQYF. CDR3 DNA: TGTGCCACCAGCAGAGTCCGAGAAGGGGGCAAAGAGACCCAGTACTTC. Together with reference TRBV15 and TRBJ2-5, the CDR3 gives the full variable domain: DAMVIQNPRYQVTQFGKPVTLSCSQTLNHNVMYWYQQKSSQAPKLLFHYYDKDFNNEADTPDNFQSRRPNTSFCFLDIRSPGLGDTAMYLCATSRVREGGKETQYFGPGTRLLVL.

This clonotype has more than one count but fewer than ten. This sequence joins TRBV7-2 and TRBJ1-2; 9 bases agree with TRBD1. After removal of 1 base from V and 7 bases from J, the junction contained 13 bases not matched to a gene. This CDR3 has 17 amino acids. Looked up from germline, CDR1 is SGHTA and CDR2 is FQGNSA. CDR3 nucleotide sequence: TGTGCCAGCAGCTTAGTCCACGGGACAGGGAGGTTGGGTGGCTACACCTTC. Amino acids: CASSLVHGTGRLGGYTF.

This clonotype was counted a few times. The chain uses TRBV11-2 and TRBJ2-4; D is undetermined. Deletions cut 1 base from V and 6 bases from J, with 4 bases between. Germline V gene data show CDR1 as SGHAT and CDR2 as FQNNGV. This CDR3 comprises 12 residues. This chain's CDR3 is CASSLGPNIQYF. The CDR3 coding sequence is TGTGCCAGCAGCTTAGGGCCAAACATTCAGTACTTC.

This clonotype occurred a few times. The gene calls are TRBV28 and TRBJ1-1; a possible D gene is TRBD1 (6 bases). The CDR3 totals 15 residues. Trimming pared 5 bases from V and 1 base from J, leaving 14 bases between. CDR1 is MDHEN, CDR2 SYDVKM, per germline. The CDR3 region is CASSPNQGRNTEAFF. The CDR3 bases are TGTGCCAGCAGTCCAAACCAGGGGCGGAACACTGAAGCTTTCTTT.

This clonotype appeared a few times. The CDR3 sequence is CAWSVESNQPQHF. The CDR3 DNA reads TGTGCCTGGAGTGTGGAAAGCAATCAGCCCCAGCATTTT. V is TRBV30 and J is TRBJ1-5; D remains unclear. The ends were cut back, 0 bases at V and 1 base at J, with 4 bases in the middle. CDR3 length: 13 residues. Per germline, CDR1 GTSNPN and CDR2 SVGIG (reference sequence).

This clonotype was counted only a few times. The rearrangement joins TRBV7-3 to TRBJ2-3; no reliable D call. Deletions cut 5 bases from V and 0 bases from J, with 9 bases between. CDR1 SGHTA and CDR2 FQGTGA come from the germline V gene. The CDR3 covers 14 residues. As DNA, the CDR3 is TGTGCCAGCAGCACAAGAGGTAGCACAGATACGCAGTATTTT. This gives the protein CASSTRGSTDTQYF.

There are a few counts of this clonotype. One end of the junction does not line up with germline, which may come from a read error. The J gene is TRBJ2-1, the V gene TRBV29-1, with 8 bases fitting TRBD2. CDR1 is SQVTM, CDR2 ANQGSEA, per germline. The CDR3 totals 11 residues. This CDR3 is CSVEGRGAEIF. CDR3 sequence (DNA): TGCAGCGTTGAAGGGCGGGGGGCAGAGATCTTC.

The chain recombines TRBV4-3 with TRBJ1-1; weak D call: TRBD1 (5 bases). CDR1 and CDR2 from the germline V gene are LGHNA and YSLEER. V was cut by 1 base and J by 9 bases, with 12 bases left in between. The CDR3 spans 13 residues. In nucleotides, the CDR3 is TGCGCCAGCAGCCAAGGAGGGGTTGGGAAAGCTTTCTTT. It translates to CASSQGGVGKAFF.

This clonotype has only a few counts. The DNA for the CDR3 is TGTGCCAGCACCAGTCTGACCGTCTCTGGGGCCAACGTCCTGACTTTC. Translated: CASTSLTVSGANVLTF. The V gene is TRBV5-5, the J gene TRBJ2-6; D is uncertain. Per germline, CDR1 SGHKS and CDR2 YYEKEE (reference sequence). CDR3 size: 16 residues. Trimming stripped 6 bases from V and 0 bases from J, with 13 bases between.

A few counts support this clonotype. The chain joins TRBV4-3 to TRBJ2-7, with 7 bases that match TRBD1. The length of the CDR3 is 15 residues. Germline V gene lookup returns CDR1 LGHNA and CDR2 YSLEER. V was pared by 1 base and J by 1 base, with 4 bases of the junction left unmatched. CDR3 residues: CASSQARQGSYEQYF. Written as DNA, the CDR3 is TGCGCCAGCAGCCAAGCTCGACAGGGTTCCTACGAGCAGTACTTC.

This chain joins TRBV4-3 and TRBJ1-1; D ambiguous. The CDR3 is 14 amino acids. V was cut by 0 bases and J by 5 bases, with 10 bases left in between. Per germline, CDR1 LGHNA and CDR2 YSLEER. The chain's CDR3 is CASSQDLGITEAFF. The CDR3 DNA reads as TGCGCCAGCAGCCAAGATCTTGGGATAACTGAAGCTTTCTTT.

V is TRBV19 and J is TRBJ1-1; D not resolved. V dropped 6 bases and J dropped 2 bases, with 10 bases sitting between them. This CDR3 is built from 13 residues. From germline, CDR1 is LNHDA and CDR2 SQIVND (reference sequence). The CDR3 sequence: CASRDGGNTEAFF. CDR3 in DNA: TGTGCCAGTAGAGACGGCGGCAACACTGAAGCTTTCTTT.

In its sample, this clonotype was seen a few times. The rearrangement uses TRBV6-5 and TRBJ1-5; D not certain. V dropped 0 bases and J dropped 5 bases, with 5 bases sitting between them. Germline V gene sequence: CDR1 MNHEY, CDR2 SVGAGI. The CDR3 totals 13 residues. CDR3 sequence reads: CASSYSRYQPQHF. The CDR3 coding sequence is TGTGCCAGCAGTTACTCAAGGTATCAGCCCCAGCATTTT.

This clonotype has more than one count but fewer than ten. The rearrangement links TRBV7-2 to TRBJ1-3, with 7 bases fitting TRBD1. This CDR3 contains 15 residues. The V segment lost 5 bases and the J segment 2 bases; nucleotides outside the gene matches: 6. Germline V gene sequence: CDR1 SGHTA, CDR2 FQGNSA. CDR3 nucleotide sequence: TGTGCCAGCAGCCCGACAGGGCCCCCTGGAAACACCATATATTTT. Translating it yields CASSPTGPPGNTIYF.

The V call is TRBV6-5, the J call TRBJ2-7; either TRBD1 or TRBD2 may supply D (5 bases each). This CDR3 has 14 amino acids. Germline CDR1 reads MNHEY; CDR2 reads SVGAGI. V shed 5 bases and J shed 6 bases, with 17 bases lying between them. The CDR3 is CASSTRDGRSEQYF. CDR3 sequence (DNA): TGTGCCAGCAGTACCCGGGACGGGCGATCCGAGCAGTACTTC.

This clonotype was counted between two and nine times. V gene TRBV29-1 combines with J gene TRBJ2-7; maybe TRBD1 (7 bases). CDR1 and CDR2 (germline): SQVTM, ANQGSEA. The CDR3 runs 13 residues. V was pared by 0 bases and J by 3 bases, with 9 bases between. Here the CDR3 reads CSVEDQGGYEQYF. The CDR3 DNA reads TGCAGCGTTGAAGATCAGGGGGGCTACGAGCAGTACTTC.